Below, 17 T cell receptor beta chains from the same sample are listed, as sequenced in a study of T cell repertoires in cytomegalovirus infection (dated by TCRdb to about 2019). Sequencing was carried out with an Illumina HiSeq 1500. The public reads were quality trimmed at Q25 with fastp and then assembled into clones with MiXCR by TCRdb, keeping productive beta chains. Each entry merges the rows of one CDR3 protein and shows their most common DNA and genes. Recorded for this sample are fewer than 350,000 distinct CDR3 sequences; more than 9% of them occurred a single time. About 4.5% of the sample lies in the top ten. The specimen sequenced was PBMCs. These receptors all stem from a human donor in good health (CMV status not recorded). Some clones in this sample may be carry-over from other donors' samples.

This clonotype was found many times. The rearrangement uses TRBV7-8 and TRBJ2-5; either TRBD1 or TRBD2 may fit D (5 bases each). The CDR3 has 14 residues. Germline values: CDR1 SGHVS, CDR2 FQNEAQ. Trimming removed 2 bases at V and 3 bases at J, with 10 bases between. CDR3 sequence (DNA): TGTGCCAGCAGCTTAACGGGGCCTAAAGAGACCCAGTACTTC. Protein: CASSLTGPKETQYF.

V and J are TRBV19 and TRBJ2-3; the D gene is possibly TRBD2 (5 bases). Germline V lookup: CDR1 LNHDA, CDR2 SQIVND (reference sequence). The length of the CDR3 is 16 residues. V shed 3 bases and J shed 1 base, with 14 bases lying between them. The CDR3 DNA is TGTGCCAGTAGTATCGGAAGAAGTAGCGGCACAGATACGCAGTATTTT. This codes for CASSIGRSSGTDTQYF.

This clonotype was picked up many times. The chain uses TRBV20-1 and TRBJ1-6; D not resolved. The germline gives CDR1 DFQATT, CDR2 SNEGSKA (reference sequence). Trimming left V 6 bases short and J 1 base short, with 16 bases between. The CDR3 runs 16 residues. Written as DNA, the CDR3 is TGCAGTGCCCCCGGGAAACCCACGTCCTATAATTCACCCCTCCACTTT. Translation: CSAPGKPTSYNSPLHF.

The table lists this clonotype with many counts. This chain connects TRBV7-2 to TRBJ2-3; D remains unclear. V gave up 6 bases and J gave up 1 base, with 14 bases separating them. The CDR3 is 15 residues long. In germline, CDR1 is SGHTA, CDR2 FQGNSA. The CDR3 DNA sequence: TGTGCCAGCAGTTCTAGGGATCTTGGCACAGATACGCAGTATTTT. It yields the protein CASSSRDLGTDTQYF.

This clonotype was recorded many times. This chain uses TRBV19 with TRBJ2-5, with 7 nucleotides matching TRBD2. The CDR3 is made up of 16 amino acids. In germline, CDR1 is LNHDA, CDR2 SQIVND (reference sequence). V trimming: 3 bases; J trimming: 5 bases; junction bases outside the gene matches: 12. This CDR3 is CASSIAQMLGGETQYF. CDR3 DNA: TGTGCCAGTAGTATTGCCCAGATGTTGGGAGGGGAGACCCAGTACTTC. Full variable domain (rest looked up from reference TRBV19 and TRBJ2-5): DGGITQSPKYLFRKEGQNVTLSCEQNLNHDAMYWYRQDPGQGLRLIYYSQIVNDFQKGDIAEGYSVSREKKESFPLTVTSAQKNPTAFYLCASSIAQMLGGETQYFGPGTRLLVL.

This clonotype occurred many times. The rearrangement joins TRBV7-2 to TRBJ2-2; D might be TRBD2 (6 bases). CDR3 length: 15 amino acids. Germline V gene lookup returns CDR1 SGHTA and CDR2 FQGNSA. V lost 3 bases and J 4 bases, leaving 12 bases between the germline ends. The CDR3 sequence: CASSFGGVSTGELFF. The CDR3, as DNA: TGTGCCAGCAGCTTCGGGGGAGTGAGCACCGGGGAGCTGTTTTTT.

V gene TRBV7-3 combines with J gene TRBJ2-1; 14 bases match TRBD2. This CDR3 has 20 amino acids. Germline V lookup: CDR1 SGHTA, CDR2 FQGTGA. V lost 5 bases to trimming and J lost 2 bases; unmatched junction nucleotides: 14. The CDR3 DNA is TGTGCCAGCAGCCGCGGAAGGGAGACTAGCGGGGGGGGCCCCTACAATGAGCAGTTCTTC. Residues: CASSRGRETSGGGPYNEQFF.

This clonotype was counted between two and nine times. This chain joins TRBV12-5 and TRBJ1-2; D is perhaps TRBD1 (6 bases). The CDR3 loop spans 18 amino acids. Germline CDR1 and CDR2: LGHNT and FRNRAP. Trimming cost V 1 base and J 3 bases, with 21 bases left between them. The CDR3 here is CASGLARRGPQQYYGYTF. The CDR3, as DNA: TGTGCTAGTGGTTTGGCCCGCAGGGGTCCCCAACAATACTATGGCTACACCTTC. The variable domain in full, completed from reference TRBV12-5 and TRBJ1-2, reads DARVTQTPRHKVTEMGQEVTMRCQPILGHNTVFWYRQTMMQGLELLAYFRNRAPLDDSGMPKDRFSAEMPDATLATLKIQPSEPRDSAVYFCASGLARRGPQQYYGYTFGSGTRLTVV.

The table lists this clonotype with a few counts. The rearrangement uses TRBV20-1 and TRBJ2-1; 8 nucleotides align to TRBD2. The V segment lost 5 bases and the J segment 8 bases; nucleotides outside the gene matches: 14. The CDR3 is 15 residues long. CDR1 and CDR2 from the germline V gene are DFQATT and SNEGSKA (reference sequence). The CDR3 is CSALSPSGSDYEQFF. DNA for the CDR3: TGCAGTGCTCTCTCCCCCAGCGGGAGTGATTATGAGCAGTTCTTC.

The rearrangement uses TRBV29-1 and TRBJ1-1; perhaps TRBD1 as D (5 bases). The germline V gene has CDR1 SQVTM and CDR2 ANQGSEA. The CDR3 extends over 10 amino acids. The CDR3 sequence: CNAGTAEAFF. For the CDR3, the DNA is TGCAACGCAGGGACTGCTGAAGCTTTCTTT.

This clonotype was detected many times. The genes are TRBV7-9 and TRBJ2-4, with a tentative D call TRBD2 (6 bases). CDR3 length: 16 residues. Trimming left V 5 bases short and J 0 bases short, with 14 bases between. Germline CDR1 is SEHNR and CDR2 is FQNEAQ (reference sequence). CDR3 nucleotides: TGTGCCAGCAGCCCGGGGCAGGGAGGAGCCAAAAACATTCAGTACTTC. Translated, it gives CASSPGQGGAKNIQYF. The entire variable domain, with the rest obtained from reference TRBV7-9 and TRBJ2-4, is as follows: DTGVSQNPRHKITKRGQNVTFRCDPISEHNRLYWYRQTLGQGPEFLTYFQNEAQLEKSRLLSDRFSAERPKGSFSTLEIQRTEQGDSAMYLCASSPGQGGAKNIQYFGAGTRLSVL.

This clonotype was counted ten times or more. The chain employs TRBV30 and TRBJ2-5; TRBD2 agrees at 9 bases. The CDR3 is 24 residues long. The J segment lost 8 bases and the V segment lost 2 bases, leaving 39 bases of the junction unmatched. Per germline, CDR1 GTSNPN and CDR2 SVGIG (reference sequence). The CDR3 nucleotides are TGTGCCTGGAGTTCACGAGGATGGCTAGCGGGGACCGCCTACGCCCTGAGGAGGGGTGGAACCCAGTACTTC. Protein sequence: CAWSSRGWLAGTAYALRRGGTQYF.

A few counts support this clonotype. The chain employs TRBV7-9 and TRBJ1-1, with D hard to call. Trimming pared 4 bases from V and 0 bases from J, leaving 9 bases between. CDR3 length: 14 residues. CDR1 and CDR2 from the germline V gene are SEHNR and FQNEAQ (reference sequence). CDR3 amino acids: CASSSGRLNTEAFF. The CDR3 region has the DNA TGTGCCAGCAGCTCCGGACGGTTGAACACTGAAGCTTTCTTT.

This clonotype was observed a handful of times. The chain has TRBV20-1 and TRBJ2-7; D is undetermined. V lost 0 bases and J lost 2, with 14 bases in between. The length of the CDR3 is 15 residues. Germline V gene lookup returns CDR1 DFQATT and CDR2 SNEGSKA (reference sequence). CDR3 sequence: CSARDRLDVAYEQYF. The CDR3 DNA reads TGCAGTGCTAGAGATCGGTTGGATGTCGCCTACGAGCAGTACTTC.

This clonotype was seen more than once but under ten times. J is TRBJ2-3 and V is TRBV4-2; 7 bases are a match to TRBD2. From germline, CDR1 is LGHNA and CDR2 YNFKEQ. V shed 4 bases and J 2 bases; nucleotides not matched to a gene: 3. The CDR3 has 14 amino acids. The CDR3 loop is CASSPTSDTDTQYF. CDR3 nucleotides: TGTGCCAGCAGCCCTACTAGCGACACAGATACGCAGTATTTT.

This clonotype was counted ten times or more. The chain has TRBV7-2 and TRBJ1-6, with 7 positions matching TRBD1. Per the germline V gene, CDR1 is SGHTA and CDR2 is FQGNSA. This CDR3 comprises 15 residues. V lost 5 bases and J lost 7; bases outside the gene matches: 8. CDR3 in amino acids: CASSHDRARNSPLHF. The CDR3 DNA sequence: TGTGCCAGCAGCCATGACAGGGCTCGGAATTCACCCCTCCACTTT.

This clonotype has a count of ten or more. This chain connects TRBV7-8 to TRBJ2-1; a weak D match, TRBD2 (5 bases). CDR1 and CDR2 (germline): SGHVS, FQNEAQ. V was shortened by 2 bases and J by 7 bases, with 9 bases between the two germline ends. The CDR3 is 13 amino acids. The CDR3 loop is CASSLRTWNEQFF. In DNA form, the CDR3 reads TGTGCCAGCAGCTTAAGGACTTGGAATGAGCAGTTCTTC.